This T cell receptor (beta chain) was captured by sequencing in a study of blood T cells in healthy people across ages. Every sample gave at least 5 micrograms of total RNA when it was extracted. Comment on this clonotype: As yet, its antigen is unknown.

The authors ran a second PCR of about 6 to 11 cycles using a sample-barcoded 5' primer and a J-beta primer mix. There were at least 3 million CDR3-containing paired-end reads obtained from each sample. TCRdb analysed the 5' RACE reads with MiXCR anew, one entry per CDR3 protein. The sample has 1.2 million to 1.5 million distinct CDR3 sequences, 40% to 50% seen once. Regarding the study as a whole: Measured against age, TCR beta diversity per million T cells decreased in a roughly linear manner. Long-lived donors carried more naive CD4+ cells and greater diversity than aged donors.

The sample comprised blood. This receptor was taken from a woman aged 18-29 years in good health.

The CDR3 reads CSARDGDSTTNYGYTF. The CDR3 nucleotides are TGCAGTGCTAGAGATGGGGACAGTACAACTAACTATGGCTACACCTTC. The V gene is TRBV20-1, the J gene TRBJ1-2, with 7 positions matching TRBD1. With V trimmed by 0 bases and J by 0 bases, 7 bases remained unmatched. CDR1 and CDR2 from the germline V gene are DFQATT and SNEGSKA (reference sequence). The CDR3 has 16 residues.